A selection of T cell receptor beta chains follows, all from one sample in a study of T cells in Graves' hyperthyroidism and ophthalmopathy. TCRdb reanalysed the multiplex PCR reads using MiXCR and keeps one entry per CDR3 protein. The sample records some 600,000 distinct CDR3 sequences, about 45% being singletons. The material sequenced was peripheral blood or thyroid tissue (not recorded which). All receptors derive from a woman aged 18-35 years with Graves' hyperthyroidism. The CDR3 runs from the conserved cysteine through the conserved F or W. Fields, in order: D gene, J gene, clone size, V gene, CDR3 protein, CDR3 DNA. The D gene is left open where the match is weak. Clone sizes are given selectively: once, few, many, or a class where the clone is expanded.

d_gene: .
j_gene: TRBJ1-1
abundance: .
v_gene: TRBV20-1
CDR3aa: CSARDDFSGGGTEAFF
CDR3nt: TGCAGTGCTAGAGATGATTTCTCGGGAGGGGGCACTGAAGCTTTCTTT

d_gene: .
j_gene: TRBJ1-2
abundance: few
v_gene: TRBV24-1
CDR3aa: CATSDPQSDRDYGYTF
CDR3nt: TGTGCCACCAGTGATCCCCAATCGGACAGAGACTATGGCTACACCTTC

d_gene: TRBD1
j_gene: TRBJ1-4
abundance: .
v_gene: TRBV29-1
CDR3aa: CSAEQGDQTF
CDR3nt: TGCAGCGCAGAGCAGGGGGATCAGACGTTT

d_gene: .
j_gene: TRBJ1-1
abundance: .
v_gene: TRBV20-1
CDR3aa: CSASWRDTEAFF
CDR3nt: TGCAGTGCTAGTTGGCGAGACACTGAAGCTTTCTTT

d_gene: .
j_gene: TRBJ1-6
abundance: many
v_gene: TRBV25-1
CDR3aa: CASSLRNSPLHF
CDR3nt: TGTGCCAGCTCCCTGAGGAATTCACCCCTCCACTTT

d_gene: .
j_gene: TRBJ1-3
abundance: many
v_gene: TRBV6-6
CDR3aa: CASSYSAVRSGNTIYF
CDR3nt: TGTGCCAGCAGTTACTCCGCCGTTAGATCTGGAAACACCATATATTTT

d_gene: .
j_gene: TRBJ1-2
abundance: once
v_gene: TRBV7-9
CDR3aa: CASSSRIRTLYGYTF
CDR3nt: TGTGCCAGCAGCTCTAGGATACGGACCCTCTATGGCTACACCTTC

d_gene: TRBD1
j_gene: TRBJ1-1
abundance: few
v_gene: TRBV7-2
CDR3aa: CASSPRTGVNTEAFF
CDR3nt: TGTGCCAGCAGCCCACGGACAGGGGTGAACACTGAAGCTTTCTTT

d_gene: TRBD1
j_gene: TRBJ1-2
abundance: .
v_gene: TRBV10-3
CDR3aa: CAISESVGQGYTF
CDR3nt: TGTGCCATCAGTGAGTCGGTGGGACAGGGCTACACCTTC

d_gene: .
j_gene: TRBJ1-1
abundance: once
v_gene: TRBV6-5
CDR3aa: CASSYTNRATGTEAFF
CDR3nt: TGTGCCAGCAGTTACACCAACAGAGCGACGGGCACTGAAGCTTTCTTT